These 15 T cell receptor beta chains originate from one sample sequenced in a study of STAT5B mutations in CD4+ large granular lymphocyte leukemia. Clones were sequenced by immunoSEQ multiplex PCR, and TCRdb holds only the in-frame ones, with some missing. The repertoire consists of nearly 45,000 clones, with 80% to 90% occurring once and the leading ten covering less than 3%. Sequenced sample: CD4+ T cells from blood buffy coats. The receptors shown here come from a human donor in good health.

V and J are TRBV19 and TRBJ1-5; 8 bases line up with TRBD1. The CDR3 runs 16 residues. In germline, CDR1 is LNHDA, CDR2 SQIVND (reference sequence). V was pared by 9 bases and J by 0 bases, with 10 bases of the junction left unmatched. This CDR3 is CASRRGLDDSNQPQHF. Written as DNA, the CDR3 is TGTGCCAGCCGCAGGGGGCTCGACGATAGCAATCAGCCCCAGCATTTT.

The sample holds a few counts of this clone. The rearrangement joins TRBV14 to TRBJ2-7; D unresolved. The CDR3 sequence is 13 residues long. Germline lookup yields CDR1 SGHDN and CDR2 FVKESK. The germline V and J ends were trimmed by 1 base and 2 bases, with 6 bases remaining between them. CDR3 nucleotide sequence: TGTGCCAGCAGCCAAGCCTGGGCCTACGAGCAGTACTTC. It translates to CASSQAWAYEQYF.

The V gene is TRBV29-1, the J gene TRBJ2-2, with 14 bases identical to TRBD2. This CDR3 has 15 amino acids. Germline CDR1 and CDR2: SQVTM and ANQGSEA. V lost 5 bases and J lost 4; bases outside the gene matches: 3. This CDR3 reads CSVTGTSGGTGELFF. The CDR3 region has the DNA TGCAGCGTTACCGGGACTAGCGGGGGCACCGGGGAGCTGTTTTTT.

The rearrangement joins TRBV5-1 to TRBJ2-5, with D perhaps TRBD1 or TRBD2 (5 bases each). Trimming shortened V by 2 bases and J by 1 base, and 9 bases separated the two germline ends. Germline V gene data show CDR1 as SGHRS and CDR2 as YFSETQ. This CDR3 is built from 14 residues. The CDR3 sequence is CASSFRDLQETQYF. The CDR3 nucleotides are TGCGCCAGCAGCTTCCGGGACCTCCAAGAGACCCAGTACTTC.

J is TRBJ1-1 and V is TRBV6-5; D remains unclear. CDR1 and CDR2 (germline): MNHEY, SVGAGI. Trimming pared 6 bases from V and 8 bases from J, leaving 13 bases between. The CDR3 sequence is 12 residues long. The CDR3 reads CASRRMVGEAFF. The CDR3 nucleotides read TGTGCCAGCAGACGGATGGTGGGGGAAGCTTTCTTT.

J is TRBJ2-2 and V is TRBV5-1; D may be TRBD2 (6 bases). CDR1 is SGHRS, CDR2 YFSETQ, per germline. This CDR3 contains 16 residues. Trimming pared 0 bases from V and 7 bases from J, leaving 16 bases between. CDR3 loop: CASSLDIADGGGELFF. DNA for the CDR3: TGCGCCAGCAGCTTGGATATAGCGGACGGAGGCGGGGAGCTGTTTTTT.

The rearrangement uses TRBV7-8 and TRBJ2-1; 13 bases agree with TRBD2. This CDR3 contains 19 residues. The ends lost 3 bases at V and 2 bases at J; junction bases unmatched: 10. Germline V lookup: CDR1 SGHVS, CDR2 FQNEAQ. Written as DNA, the CDR3 is TGTGCCAGCAGCTTCCAGACCGGACTAGCGGGAGCCCCCTACAATGAGCAGTTCTTC. It specifies CASSFQTGLAGAPYNEQFF.

The chain joins TRBV7-8 to TRBJ1-2; 9 nucleotides match TRBD1. The CDR3 totals 13 residues. The V gene end was trimmed by 5 bases and the J gene end by 8 bases; junction bases not matched to a gene: 6. CDR1 and CDR2 (germline): SGHVS, FQNEAQ. The CDR3 spells CASSRSGQGGYTF. In DNA, the CDR3 is TGTGCCAGCAGCCGATCGGGACAGGGAGGCTACACCTTC.

The V call is TRBV28, the J call TRBJ1-5; D may be TRBD1 (5 bases). Per the germline V gene, CDR1 is MDHEN and CDR2 is SYDVKM. This CDR3 is 13 amino acids long. V was cut by 8 bases and J by 11 bases, with 19 bases left in between. CDR3 nucleotides: TGTGCCAGCGGGGGGGAACCCAACCCAGCCCAGCATTTT. This gives the protein CASGGEPNPAQHF.

The chain joins TRBV6-5 to TRBJ1-1; D is unclear. This CDR3 is built from 15 residues. Trimming shortened V by 7 bases and J by 0 bases, and 15 bases separated the two germline ends. CDR1 and CDR2 from the germline V gene are MNHEY and SVGAGI. DNA for the CDR3: TGTGCCAGCACGGCGAGATATGGGATGAACACTGAAGCTTTCTTT. Translating gives CASTARYGMNTEAFF.

This clone occurred once. The chain links TRBV6-4 to TRBJ2-3; no clear D. Looked up from germline, CDR1 is MRHNA and CDR2 is SNTAGT. This CDR3 is built from 17 residues. With 0 bases removed from V and 0 bases from J, the gap between germline ends came to 13 bases. CDR3 DNA: TGTGCCAGCAGTGACTCATTGTGGGTAGCCAGCACAGATACGCAGTATTTT. This gives the protein CASSDSLWVASTDTQYF.

This chain joins TRBV29-1 and TRBJ1-1; 8 bases align to TRBD1. This CDR3 has 13 residues. Germline CDR1 reads SQVTM; CDR2 reads ANQGSEA. The V gene end was trimmed by 3 bases and the J gene end by 3 bases; junction bases not matched to a gene: 3. CDR3 in DNA: TGCAGCGTTGACAGGGGGCTTCACACTGAAGCTTTCTTT. Its translation: CSVDRGLHTEAFF.

This chain connects TRBV19 to TRBJ1-1, with TRBD1 matching 7 bases. The V gene's germline CDR1 is LNHDA and CDR2 SQIVND (reference sequence). The CDR3 is 14 amino acids. The J segment lost 6 bases and the V segment lost 5 bases, leaving 9 bases of the junction unmatched. CDR3 sequence reads: CASSPTTGTPEAFF. CDR3 nucleotide sequence: TGTGCCAGTAGTCCCACGACAGGGACCCCTGAAGCTTTCTTT.

This chain links TRBV27 with TRBJ2-2, with 7 nucleotides matching TRBD1. J gave up 0 bases and V 6 bases, and 4 bases lay outside the gene matches. Germline CDR1 MNHEY, CDR2 SMNVEV (reference sequence). This CDR3 is 15 amino acids long. The CDR3 sequence: CASSPGTANTGELFF. CDR3 DNA: TGTGCCAGCAGCCCCGGGACAGCGAACACCGGGGAGCTGTTTTTT.

This rearrangement joins TRBV7-2 to TRBJ1-5, with a possible D match to TRBD1 (5 bases). Germline CDR1 reads SGHTA; CDR2 reads FQGNSA. V lost 5 bases to trimming and J lost 7 bases, with 21 bases between them. The CDR3 covers 16 residues. CDR3 nucleotides: TGTGCCAGCAGCGCAACCGGGACTCGGGTTGGACAGCCCCAGCATTTT. Its translation: CASSATGTRVGQPQHF.